This T cell receptor beta chain was documented in a study of T cells in Graves' hyperthyroidism and ophthalmopathy. Amplification of TCR beta CDR3 regions was performed using RNA transcripts as template. The HTBI set primed first-round TCR CDR3 RT-PCR. TCRdb used MiXCR to reprocess the multiplex PCR reads, holding one entry per CDR3 protein. The profile shows 250,000 to 300,000 distinct CDR3 sequences, 15% to 20% of them singletons. The sequenced material came from blood. The sequence was obtained from a man aged 45-65 years with Graves' ophthalmopathy.

The CDR3 nucleotides read TGCAGTGCCTGGATCCGGGACAGGGGGCCGGATAATTCACCCCTCCACTTT. It codes for CSAWIRDRGPDNSPLHF. The chain joins TRBV20-1 to TRBJ1-6; 12 bases align to TRBD1. CDR3 length: 17 residues. After removal of 6 bases from V and 5 bases from J, the junction contained 11 bases not matched to a gene. Germline CDR1 is DFQATT and CDR2 is SNEGSKA (reference sequence).